Listed here is a single T cell receptor beta chain. The antigen remains unidentified. The V gene lost 10 bases and the J gene lost 4 bases, with 16 bases spanning the gap. This CDR3 region has 13 residues. The germline V gene has CDR1 MDHEN and CDR2 SYDVKM. This specimen belongs to a study of T cell responses to AZD1222 COVID-19 vaccine. Assay: immunoSEQ multiplex PCR; the TCRdb copy retains only in-frame clones and omits some. The table records 160,000 or so clones, approximately 90% of them present only once. Overall study results and limits: Spike-specific TCR breadth rose after two AZD1222 doses, and depth rose as well. The donor cohort was predominantly white British with a female majority, and clonal diversity may have been underestimated. In the spike-specific TCR repertoire, nearly half reportedly target unmutated variant regions.

Sequencing used peripheral blood, obtained on day 0 of AZD1222 vaccination. This receptor was identified in an adult in good health. The chain recombines TRBV28 with TRBJ1-2; TRBD1 might be the D (6 bases). The CDR3 spells CATKIGGVYGYTF. The CDR3 DNA reads as TGTGCCACCAAAATCGGGGGCGTCTATGGCTACACCTTC.